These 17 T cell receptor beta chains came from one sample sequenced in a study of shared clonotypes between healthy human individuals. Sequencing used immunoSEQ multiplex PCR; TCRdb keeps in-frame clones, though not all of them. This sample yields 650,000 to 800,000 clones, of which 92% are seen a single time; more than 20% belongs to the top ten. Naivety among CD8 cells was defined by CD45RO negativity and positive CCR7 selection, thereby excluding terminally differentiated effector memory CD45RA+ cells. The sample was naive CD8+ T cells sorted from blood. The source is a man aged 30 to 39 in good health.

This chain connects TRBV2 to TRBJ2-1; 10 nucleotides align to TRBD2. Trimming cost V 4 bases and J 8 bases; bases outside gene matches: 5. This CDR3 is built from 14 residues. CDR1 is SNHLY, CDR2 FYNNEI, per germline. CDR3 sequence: CASSALAGVDEQFF. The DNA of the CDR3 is TGTGCCAGCAGTGCCCTAGCGGGAGTAGATGAGCAGTTCTTC.

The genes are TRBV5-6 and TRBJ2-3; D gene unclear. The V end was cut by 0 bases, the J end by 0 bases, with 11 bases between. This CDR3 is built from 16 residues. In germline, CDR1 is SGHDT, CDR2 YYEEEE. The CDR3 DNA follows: TGTGCCAGCAGCTTGGGTGCCGACCATAGCACAGATACGCAGTATTTT. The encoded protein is CASSLGADHSTDTQYF.

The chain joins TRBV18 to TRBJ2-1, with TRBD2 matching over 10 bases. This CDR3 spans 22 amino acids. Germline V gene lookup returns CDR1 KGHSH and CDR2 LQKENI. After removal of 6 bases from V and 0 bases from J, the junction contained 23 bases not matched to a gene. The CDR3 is CASSFGTASGSGPSSSYNEQFF. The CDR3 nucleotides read TGTGCCAGCTCGTTCGGTACAGCTAGCGGGAGCGGACCCTCCAGCTCCTACAATGAGCAGTTCTTC.

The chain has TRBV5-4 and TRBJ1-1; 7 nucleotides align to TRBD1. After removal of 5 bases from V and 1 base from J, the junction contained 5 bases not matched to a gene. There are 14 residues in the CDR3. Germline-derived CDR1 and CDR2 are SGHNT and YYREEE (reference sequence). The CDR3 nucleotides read TGTGCCAGCAGAGCCGGGACAGCGAACACTGAAGCTTTCTTT. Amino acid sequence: CASRAGTANTEAFF.

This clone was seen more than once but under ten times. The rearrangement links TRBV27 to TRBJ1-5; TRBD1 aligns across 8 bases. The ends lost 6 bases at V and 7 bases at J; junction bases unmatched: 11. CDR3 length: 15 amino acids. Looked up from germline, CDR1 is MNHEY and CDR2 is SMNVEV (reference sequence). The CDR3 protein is CASRRSGQGGQPQHF. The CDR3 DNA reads TGTGCCAGCAGGAGGAGCGGACAGGGCGGGCAGCCCCAGCATTTT.

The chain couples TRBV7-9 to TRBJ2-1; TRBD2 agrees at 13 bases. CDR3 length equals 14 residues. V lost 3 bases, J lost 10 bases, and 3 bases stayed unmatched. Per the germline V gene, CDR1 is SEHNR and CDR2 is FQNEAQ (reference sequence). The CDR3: CASSFTSGRAEQFF. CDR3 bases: TGTGCCAGCAGCTTTACTAGCGGGAGGGCCGAGCAGTTCTTC.

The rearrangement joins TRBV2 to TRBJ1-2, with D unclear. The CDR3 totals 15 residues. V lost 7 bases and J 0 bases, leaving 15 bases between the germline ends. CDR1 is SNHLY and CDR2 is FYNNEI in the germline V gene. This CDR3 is CASKFISTANYGYTF. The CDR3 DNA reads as TGTGCCAGCAAATTTATTTCGACTGCTAACTATGGCTACACCTTC.

The chain's CDR3 is CASSSWRAEGTDTQYF. CDR3 in DNA: TGTGCCAGCAGTTCTTGGAGAGCGGAGGGCACAGATACGCAGTATTTT. J is TRBJ2-3 and V is TRBV28; TRBD2 is a possible D gene (5 bases). Germline values: CDR1 MDHEN, CDR2 SYDVKM. Trimming stripped 4 bases from V and 1 base from J, with 15 bases between. This CDR3 comprises 16 residues. Full variable domain (missing parts from reference TRBV28 and TRBJ2-3): DVKVTQSSRYLVKRTGEKVFLECVQDMDHENMFWYRQDPGLGLRLIYFSYDVKMKEKGDIPEGYSVSREKKERFSLILESASTNQTSMYLCASSSWRAEGTDTQYFGPGTRLTVL.

The CDR3 region is CASSPPRGNSEKLFF. The CDR3 nucleotides are TGTGCCAGCTCACCACCGCGGGGGAATAGTGAAAAACTGTTTTTT. The chain employs TRBV18 and TRBJ1-4; D might be TRBD1 (5 bases). The germline CDR1 and CDR2 sequences are KGHSH and LQKENI. This CDR3 comprises 15 residues. Trimming took 0 bases from V and 7 from J, leaving 12 bases between them.

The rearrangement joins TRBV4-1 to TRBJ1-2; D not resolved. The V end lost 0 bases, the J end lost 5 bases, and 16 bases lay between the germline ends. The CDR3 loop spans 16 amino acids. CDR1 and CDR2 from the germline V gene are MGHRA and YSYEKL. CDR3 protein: CASSQDAGLFWYGYTF. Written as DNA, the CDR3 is TGCGCCAGCAGCCAAGATGCCGGGTTATTTTGGTATGGCTACACCTTC.

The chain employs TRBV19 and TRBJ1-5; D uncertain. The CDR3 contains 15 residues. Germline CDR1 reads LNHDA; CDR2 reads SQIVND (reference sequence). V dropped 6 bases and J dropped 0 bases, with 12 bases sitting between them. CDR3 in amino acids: CASSLESYSNQPQHF. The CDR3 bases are TGTGCCAGTAGCCTGGAGAGTTATAGCAATCAGCCCCAGCATTTT.

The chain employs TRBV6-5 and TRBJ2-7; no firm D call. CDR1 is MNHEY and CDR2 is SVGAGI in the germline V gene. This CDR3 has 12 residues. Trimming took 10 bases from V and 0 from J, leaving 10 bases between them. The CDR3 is CATMDGSYEQYF. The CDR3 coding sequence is TGTGCCACGATGGACGGCTCCTACGAGCAGTACTTC.

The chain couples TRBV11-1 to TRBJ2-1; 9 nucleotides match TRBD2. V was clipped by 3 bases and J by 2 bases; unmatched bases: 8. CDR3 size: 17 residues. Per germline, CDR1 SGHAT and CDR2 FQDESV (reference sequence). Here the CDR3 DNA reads TGTGCCAGCAGCTTTGGGCTAGCGGGATTGACCTACAATGAGCAGTTCTTC. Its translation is CASSFGLAGLTYNEQFF.

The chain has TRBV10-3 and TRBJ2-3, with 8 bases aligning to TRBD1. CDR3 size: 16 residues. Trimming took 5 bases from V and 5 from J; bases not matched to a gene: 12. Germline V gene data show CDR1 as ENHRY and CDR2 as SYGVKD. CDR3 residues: CAISPHPGQAKDTQYF. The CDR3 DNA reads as TGTGCCATCAGTCCCCATCCGGGACAGGCAAAAGATACGCAGTATTTT.

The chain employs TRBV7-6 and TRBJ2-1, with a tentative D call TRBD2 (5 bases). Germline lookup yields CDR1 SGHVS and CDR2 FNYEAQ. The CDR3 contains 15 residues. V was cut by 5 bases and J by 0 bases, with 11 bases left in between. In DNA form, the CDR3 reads TGTGCCAGCAGCGAGGACTCGAGCTCCTACAATGAGCAGTTCTTC. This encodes CASSEDSSSYNEQFF.

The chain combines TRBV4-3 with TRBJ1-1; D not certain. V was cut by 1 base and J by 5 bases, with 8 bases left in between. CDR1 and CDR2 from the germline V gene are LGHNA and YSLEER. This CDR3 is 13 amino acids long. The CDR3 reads CASSQGVETEAFF. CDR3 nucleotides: TGCGCCAGCAGCCAAGGGGTTGAGACTGAAGCTTTCTTT.

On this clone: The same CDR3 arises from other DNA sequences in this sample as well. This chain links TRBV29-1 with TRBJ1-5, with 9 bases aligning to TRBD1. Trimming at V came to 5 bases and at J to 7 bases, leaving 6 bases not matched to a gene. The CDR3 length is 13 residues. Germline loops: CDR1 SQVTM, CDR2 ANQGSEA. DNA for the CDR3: TGCAGCGTTATGACAGGGGGAATCCAGCCCCAGCATTTT. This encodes CSVMTGGIQPQHF.